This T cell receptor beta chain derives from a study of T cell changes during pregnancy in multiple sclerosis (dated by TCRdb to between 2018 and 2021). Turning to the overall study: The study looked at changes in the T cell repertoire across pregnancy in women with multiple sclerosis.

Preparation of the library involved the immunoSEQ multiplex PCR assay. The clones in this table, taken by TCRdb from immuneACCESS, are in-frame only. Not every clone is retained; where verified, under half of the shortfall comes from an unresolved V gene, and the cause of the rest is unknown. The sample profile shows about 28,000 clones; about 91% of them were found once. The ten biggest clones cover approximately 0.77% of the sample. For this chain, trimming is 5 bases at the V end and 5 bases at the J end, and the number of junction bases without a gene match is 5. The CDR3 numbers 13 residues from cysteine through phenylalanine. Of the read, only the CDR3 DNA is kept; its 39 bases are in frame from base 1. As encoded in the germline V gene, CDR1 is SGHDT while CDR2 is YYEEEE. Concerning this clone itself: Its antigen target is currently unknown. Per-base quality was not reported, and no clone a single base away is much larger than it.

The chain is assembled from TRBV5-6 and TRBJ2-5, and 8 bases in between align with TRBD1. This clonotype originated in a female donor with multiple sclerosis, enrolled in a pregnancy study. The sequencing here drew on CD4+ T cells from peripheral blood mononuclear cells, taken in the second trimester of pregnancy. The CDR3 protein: CASRYRGMETQYF. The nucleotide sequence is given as TGTGCCAGCAGATACAGGGGGATGGAGACCCAGTACTTC.